One and the same sample provided the 18 T cell receptor beta chains below, sequenced in a study of blood T cell repertoires in COVID-19. Method: immunoSEQ multiplex PCR; TCRdb's copy keeps in-frame clones and lacks some. The repertoire holds about 75,000 clones, with roughly 82% as singletons. Specimen: peripheral blood. The receptors stem from a woman aged 50 to 65 with acute or convalescent COVID-19.

The table lists this clone with a few counts. The V and J genes are TRBV2 and TRBJ1-2, with a tentative D call TRBD1 (6 bases). V lost 5 bases, J lost 3 bases, and 13 bases lay in between. Germline CDR1 and CDR2: SNHLY and FYNNEI. The CDR3 is made up of 14 amino acids. The CDR3 is CASSPGHGDYGYTF. As DNA, the CDR3 is TGTGCCAGCAGTCCGGGACATGGTGACTATGGCTACACCTTC.

The rearrangement links TRBV6-5 to TRBJ1-2, with TRBD1 matching over 8 bases. The CDR3 is made up of 15 amino acids. The V gene end was trimmed by 8 bases and the J gene end by 1 base; junction bases not matched to a gene: 9. Germline V gene lookup returns CDR1 MNHEY and CDR2 SVGAGI. The CDR3 loop reads CASRRGTGDNYGYTF. The CDR3 region has the DNA TGTGCCAGCCGTCGAGGGACAGGAGATAACTATGGCTACACCTTC.

This sequence joins TRBV9 and TRBJ1-2; TRBD1 might be the D (5 bases). Trimming removed 3 bases at V and 6 bases at J, with 9 bases between. The length of the CDR3 is 12 residues. Germline-derived CDR1 and CDR2 are SGDLS and YYNGEE. Here the CDR3 reads CASSASRDGYTF. The CDR3 DNA follows: TGTGCCAGCAGCGCTTCCAGGGATGGCTACACCTTC.

The table lists this clone with a count of one. The chain carries TRBV28 and TRBJ2-1; 7 positions match TRBD1. The V and J ends lost 7 bases and 3 bases, in that order; junction bases with no gene match: 21. CDR1 is MDHEN and CDR2 is SYDVKM in the germline V gene. The CDR3 spans 19 residues. The CDR3 nucleotides are TGTGCCAGCACCCCAAGGAGACAGGGCGTGACCCCAAACTACAATGAGCAGTTCTTC. Encoded protein: CASTPRRQGVTPNYNEQFF.

The J gene is TRBJ2-3, the V gene TRBV11-1; D unclear. This CDR3 has 14 amino acids. The ends were cut back, 0 bases at V and 5 bases at J, with 9 bases in the middle. CDR1 and CDR2 from the germline V gene are SGHAT and FQDESV (reference sequence). The CDR3 reads CASSLAPVVDTQYF. The CDR3 nucleotides read TGTGCCAGCAGCTTAGCCCCGGTAGTAGATACGCAGTATTTT.

The rearrangement uses TRBV11-3 and TRBJ2-1; tentative D call: TRBD1 (7 bases). From germline, CDR1 is SGHNT and CDR2 YENEEA. Trimming took 5 bases from V and 6 from J, leaving 23 bases between them. The CDR3 consists of 17 residues. The CDR3 coding sequence is TGTGCCAGCAGCCCGGTCAGTGGGTCAGGGGGGATCAATGAGCAGTTCTTC. This sequence encodes CASSPVSGSGGINEQFF.

The chain is built from TRBV21-1 and TRBJ2-3; the DNA was not compared with TRBD1, the D call given in the table. TRBV21-1 is a listed pseudogene. The CDR3 contains 12 residues. In nucleotides, the CDR3 is TGCGCAAAGGGGTCTCGCACAGATACGCAGTATTTT. It specifies CAKGSRTDTQYF.

Note on this clone: This sample includes further DNA sequences coding for the same CDR3. This chain uses TRBV2 with TRBJ2-1; 12 nucleotides align to TRBD2. V gave up 4 bases and J gave up 4 bases; unmatched junction bases: 2. The CDR3 length is 15 residues. The V gene's germline CDR1 is SNHLY and CDR2 FYNNEI. In nucleotides, the CDR3 is TGTGCCAGCAGTGCTAGCGGGGGGGCGTACAATGAGCAGTTCTTC. Its translation: CASSASGGAYNEQFF.

This chain joins TRBV11-2 and TRBJ2-3; 8 positions agree with TRBD1. Germline assignment: CDR1 SGHAT and CDR2 FQNNGV. This CDR3 region has 15 residues. J lost 5 bases, V lost 3 bases, and 7 bases had no gene match. The CDR3, as DNA: TGTGCCAGCAGCTTCGGACAGGGATTGGAAGATACGCAGTATTTT. As protein: CASSFGQGLEDTQYF.

The chain carries TRBV7-3 and TRBJ1-6; D not certain. Per germline, CDR1 SGHTA and CDR2 FQGTGA. Trimming took 5 bases from V and 7 from J, leaving 12 bases between them. CDR3 length: 14 amino acids. CDR3 nucleotides: TGTGCCAGCAGCCGCGGCGGCAACAATTCACCCCTCCACTTT. It codes for CASSRGGNNSPLHF.

This clone has only one observation. The V call is TRBV12-3 or TRBV12-4, the J call TRBJ2-7; D is unclear. V was trimmed by 5 bases and J by 4 bases, leaving 12 bases between them. The CDR3 is made up of 13 amino acids. In DNA, the CDR3 is TGTGCCAGCAGTCGCGACATTTTATACGAGCAGTACTTC. Translating it yields CASSRDILYEQYF.

The chain has TRBV2 and TRBJ2-3, with 7 bases identical to TRBD2. The CDR3 length is 13 residues. Trimming cost V 5 bases and J 6 bases; bases outside gene matches: 5. Germline assignment: CDR1 SNHLY and CDR2 FYNNEI. CDR3 sequence reads: CASSSGGGDTQYF. The CDR3, as DNA: TGTGCCAGCAGTTCGGGGGGAGGGGATACGCAGTATTTT.

The genes are TRBV6-5 and TRBJ1-2, with a tentative D call TRBD1 (5 bases). The CDR3 is 15 amino acids. The germline gives CDR1 MNHEY, CDR2 SVGAGI. Trimming removed 8 bases from V and 5 bases from J, with 21 bases in between. The CDR3 DNA follows: TGTGCCAGCCTTAACAGTTTGGGGGGAAGGTATGGCTACACCTTC. Translated: CASLNSLGGRYGYTF.

V gene TRBV4-3 combines with J gene TRBJ2-1; 8 bases fit TRBD1. Germline trimming cut 1 base from V and 2 bases from J; bases unmatched to any gene: 7. CDR1 LGHNA and CDR2 YSLEER come from the germline V gene. The CDR3 runs to 17 residues. The CDR3 spells CASSQAADRAAYNEQFF. The CDR3 region has the DNA TGCGCCAGCAGCCAAGCCGCGGACAGGGCCGCCTACAATGAGCAGTTCTTC.

The V call is TRBV4-3, the J call TRBJ2-7; D remains ambiguous. Trimming took 4 bases from V and 2 from J, leaving 12 bases between them. Per germline, CDR1 LGHNA and CDR2 YSLEER. This CDR3 spans 14 amino acids. The CDR3 nucleotides read TGCGCCAGCAGCCCTTTCGGCGGTCCCTACGAGCAGTACTTC. This translates into CASSPFGGPYEQYF.

The chain carries TRBV7-2 and TRBJ1-6; D might be TRBD1 (6 bases). CDR3 size: 16 residues. V was clipped by 4 bases and J by 7 bases, with 17 bases between them. The germline V gene encodes CDR1 SGHTA and CDR2 FQGNSA. CDR3 in amino acids: CASSSPGGRGNSPLHF. CDR3 nucleotide sequence: TGTGCCAGCAGCTCTCCCGGGGGGCGCGGGAATTCACCCCTCCACTTT.

The CDR3, as DNA: TGTGCCAGCAGTGAACAGGGGCAGTATAGCAATCAGCCCCAGCATTTT. As protein: CASSEQGQYSNQPQHF. V usage is TRBV6-1 and J usage is TRBJ1-5; maybe TRBD1 (6 bases). Trimming shortened V by 2 bases and J by 0 bases, and 11 bases separated the two germline ends. In germline, CDR1 is MNHNS, CDR2 SASEGT. This CDR3 is built from 16 residues.

The V and J genes are TRBV28 and TRBJ2-3; 14 nucleotides match TRBD2. Germline lookup yields CDR1 MDHEN and CDR2 SYDVKM. J gave up 5 bases and V 10 bases, and 5 bases lay outside the gene matches. The CDR3 is 14 residues long. The CDR3 nucleotides read TGTGCCACTGGGACTAGCGGGAGTTTAGATACGCAGTATTTT. Its translation is CATGTSGSLDTQYF. The full variable domain, with the rest looked up from reference TRBV28 and TRBJ2-3, is DVKVTQSSRYLVKRTGEKVFLECVQDMDHENMFWYRQDPGLGLRLIYFSYDVKMKEKGDIPEGYSVSREKKERFSLILESASTNQTSMYLCATGTSGSLDTQYFGPGTRLTVL.